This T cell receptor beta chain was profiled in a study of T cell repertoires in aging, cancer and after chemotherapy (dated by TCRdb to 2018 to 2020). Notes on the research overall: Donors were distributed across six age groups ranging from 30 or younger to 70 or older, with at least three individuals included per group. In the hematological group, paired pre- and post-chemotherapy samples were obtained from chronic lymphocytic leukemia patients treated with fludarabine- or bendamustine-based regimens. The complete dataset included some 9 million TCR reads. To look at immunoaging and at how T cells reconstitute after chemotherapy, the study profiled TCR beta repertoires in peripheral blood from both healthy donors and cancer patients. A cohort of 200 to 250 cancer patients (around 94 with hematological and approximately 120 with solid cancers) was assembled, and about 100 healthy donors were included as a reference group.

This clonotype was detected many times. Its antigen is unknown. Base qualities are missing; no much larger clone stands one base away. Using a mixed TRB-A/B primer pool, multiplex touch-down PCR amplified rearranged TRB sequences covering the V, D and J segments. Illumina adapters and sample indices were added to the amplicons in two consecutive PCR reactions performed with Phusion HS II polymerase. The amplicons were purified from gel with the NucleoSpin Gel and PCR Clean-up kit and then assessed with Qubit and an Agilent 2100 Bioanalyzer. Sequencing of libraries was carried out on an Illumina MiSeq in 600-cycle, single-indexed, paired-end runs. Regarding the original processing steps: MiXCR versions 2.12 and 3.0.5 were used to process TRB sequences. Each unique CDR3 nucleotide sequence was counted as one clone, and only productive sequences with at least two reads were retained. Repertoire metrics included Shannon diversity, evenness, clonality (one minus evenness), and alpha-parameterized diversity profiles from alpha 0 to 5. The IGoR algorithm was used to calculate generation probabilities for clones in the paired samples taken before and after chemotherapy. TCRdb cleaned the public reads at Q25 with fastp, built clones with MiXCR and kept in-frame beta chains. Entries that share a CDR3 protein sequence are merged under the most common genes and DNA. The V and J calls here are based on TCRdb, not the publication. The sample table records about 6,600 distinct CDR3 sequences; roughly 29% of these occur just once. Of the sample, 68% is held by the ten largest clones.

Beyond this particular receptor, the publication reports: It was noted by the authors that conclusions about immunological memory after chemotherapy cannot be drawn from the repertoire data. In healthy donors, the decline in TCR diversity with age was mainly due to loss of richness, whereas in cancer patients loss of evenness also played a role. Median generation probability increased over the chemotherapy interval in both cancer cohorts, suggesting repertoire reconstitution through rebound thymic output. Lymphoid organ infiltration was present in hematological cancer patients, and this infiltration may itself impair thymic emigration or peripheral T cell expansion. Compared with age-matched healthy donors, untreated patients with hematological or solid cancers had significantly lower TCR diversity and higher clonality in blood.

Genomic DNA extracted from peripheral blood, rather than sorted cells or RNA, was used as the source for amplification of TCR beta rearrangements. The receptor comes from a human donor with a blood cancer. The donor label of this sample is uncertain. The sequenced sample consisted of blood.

DNA sequence: TGTGCCAGTAGTATTCCTGGGGGGTTCTCCTACGAGCAGTACTTC. This gives the protein CASSIPGGFSYEQYF. The V and J segments used are TRBV19 and TRBJ2-7, with TRBD2 as a weak D call on 6 bases. The CDR3 runs 15 residues from the cysteine to the phenylalanine. Solely the CDR3 DNA is kept, with 45 bases framed from the first base. Via the germline V gene (reference sequence), CDR1 is LNHDA and CDR2 SQIVND. Cut back by 3 bases and 0 bases, the V and J ends lie 12 bases apart.